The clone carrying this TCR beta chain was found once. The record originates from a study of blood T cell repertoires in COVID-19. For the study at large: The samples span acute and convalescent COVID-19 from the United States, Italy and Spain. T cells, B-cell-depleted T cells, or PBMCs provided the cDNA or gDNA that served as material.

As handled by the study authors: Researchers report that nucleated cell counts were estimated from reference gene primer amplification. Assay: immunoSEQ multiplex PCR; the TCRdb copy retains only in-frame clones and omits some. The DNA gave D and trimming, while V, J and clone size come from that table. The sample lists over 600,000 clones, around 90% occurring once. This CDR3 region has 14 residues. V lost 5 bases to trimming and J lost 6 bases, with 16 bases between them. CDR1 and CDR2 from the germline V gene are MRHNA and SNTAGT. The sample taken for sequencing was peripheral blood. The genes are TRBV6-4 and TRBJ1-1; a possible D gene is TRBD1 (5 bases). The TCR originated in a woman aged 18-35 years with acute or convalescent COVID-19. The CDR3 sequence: CASSLTVWGAEAFF. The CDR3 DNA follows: TGTGCCAGCAGTCTGACTGTCTGGGGGGCTGAAGCTTTCTTT.